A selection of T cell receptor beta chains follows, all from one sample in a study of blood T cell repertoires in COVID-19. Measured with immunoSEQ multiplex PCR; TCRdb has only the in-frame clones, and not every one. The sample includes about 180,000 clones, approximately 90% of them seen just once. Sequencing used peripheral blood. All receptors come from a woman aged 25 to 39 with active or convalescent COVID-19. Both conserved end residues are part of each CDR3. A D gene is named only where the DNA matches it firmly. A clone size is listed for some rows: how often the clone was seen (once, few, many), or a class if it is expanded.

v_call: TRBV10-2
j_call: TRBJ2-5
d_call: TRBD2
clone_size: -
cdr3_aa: CASSVAGETQYF
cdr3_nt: TGCGCCAGCAGTGTAGCGGGGGAGACCCAGTACTTC

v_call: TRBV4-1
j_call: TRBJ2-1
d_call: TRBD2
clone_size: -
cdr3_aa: CASSQAIAGVYNEQFF
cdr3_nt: TGCGCCAGCAGCCAGGCTATAGCGGGAGTTTACAATGAGCAGTTCTTC

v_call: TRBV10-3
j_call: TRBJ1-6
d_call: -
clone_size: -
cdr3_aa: CAITPEPYNSPLHF
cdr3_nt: TGTGCCATCACCCCTGAGCCTTATAATTCACCCCTCCACTTT

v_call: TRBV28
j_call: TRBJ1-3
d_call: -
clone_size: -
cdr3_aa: CASSLGGARGNTIYF
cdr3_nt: TGTGCCAGCAGTTTAGGGGGGGCGCGGGGAAACACCATATATTTT

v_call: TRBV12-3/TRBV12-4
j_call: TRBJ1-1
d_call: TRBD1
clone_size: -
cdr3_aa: CASSYRGNTEAFF
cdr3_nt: TGTGCCAGCAGTTACAGGGGGAACACTGAAGCTTTCTTT

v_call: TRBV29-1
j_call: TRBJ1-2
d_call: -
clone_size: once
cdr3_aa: CSVEYITGSGYTF
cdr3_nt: TGCAGCGTTGAATATATTACAGGGAGTGGCTACACCTTC

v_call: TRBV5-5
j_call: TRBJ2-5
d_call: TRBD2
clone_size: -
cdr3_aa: CASSRGLAGLETQYF
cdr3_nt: TGTGCCAGCAGCCGAGGACTAGCGGGGTTAGAGACCCAGTACTTC

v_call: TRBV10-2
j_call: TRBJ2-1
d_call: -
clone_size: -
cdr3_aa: CATSDSFLSSYNEQFF
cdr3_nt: TGCGCCACCTCGGACTCTTTCCTAAGCTCCTACAATGAGCAGTTCTTC

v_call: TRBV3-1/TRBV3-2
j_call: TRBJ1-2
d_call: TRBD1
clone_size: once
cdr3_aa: CASSRTGPYGYTF
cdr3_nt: TGTGCCAGCAGCCGGACAGGGCCCTATGGCTACACCTTC

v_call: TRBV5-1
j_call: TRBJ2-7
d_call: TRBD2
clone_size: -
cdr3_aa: CASSLGTSQDYEQYF
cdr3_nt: TGCGCCAGCAGCTTGGGGACTAGCCAAGACTACGAGCAGTACTTC

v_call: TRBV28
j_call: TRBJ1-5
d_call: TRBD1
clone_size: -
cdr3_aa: CASRSGGTGRQPQHF
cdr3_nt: TGTGCCAGCCGCTCAGGGGGGACAGGTAGGCAGCCCCAGCATTTT

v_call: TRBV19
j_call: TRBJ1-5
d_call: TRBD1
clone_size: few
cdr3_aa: CASIVGQGGQPQHF
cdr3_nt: TGTGCCAGTATCGTCGGACAGGGCGGTCAGCCCCAGCATTTT

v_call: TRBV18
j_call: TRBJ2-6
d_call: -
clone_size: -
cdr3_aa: CASSPFTGLSGANVLTF
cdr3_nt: TGTGCCAGCTCACCCTTCACAGGGCTCTCTGGGGCCAACGTCCTGACTTTC

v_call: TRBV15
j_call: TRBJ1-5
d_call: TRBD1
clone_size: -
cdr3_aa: CATSRGTGGQPQHF
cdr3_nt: TGTGCCACCAGCAGGGGGACAGGGGGCCAGCCCCAGCATTTT

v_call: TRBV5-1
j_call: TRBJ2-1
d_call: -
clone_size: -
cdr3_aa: CASSSRDTNSYNEQFF
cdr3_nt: TGCGCCAGCAGCTCCCGGGACACGAACTCCTACAATGAGCAGTTCTTC

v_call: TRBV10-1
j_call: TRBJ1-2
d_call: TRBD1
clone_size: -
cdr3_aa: CARPGTGASYGYTF
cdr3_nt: TGCGCCAGACCCGGGACAGGGGCCAGCTATGGCTACACCTTC

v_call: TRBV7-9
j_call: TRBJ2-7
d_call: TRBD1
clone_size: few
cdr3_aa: CASSDRDRSYEQYF
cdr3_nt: TGTGCCAGCAGCGACAGGGACAGATCCTACGAGCAGTACTTC

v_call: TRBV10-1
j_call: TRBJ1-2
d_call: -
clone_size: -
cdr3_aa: CASSETRRYGYTF
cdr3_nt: TGCGCCAGCAGTGAGACCCGGAGATATGGCTACACCTTC

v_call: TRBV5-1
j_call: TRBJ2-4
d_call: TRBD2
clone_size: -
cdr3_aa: CASSWGLAGTSSPVTGIQYF
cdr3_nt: TGCGCCAGCAGCTGGGGACTAGCGGGAACCTCCTCCCCGGTTACTGGCATTCAGTACTTC

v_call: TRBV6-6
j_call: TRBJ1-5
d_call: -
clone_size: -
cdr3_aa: CASTRDIHSNQPQHF
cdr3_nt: TGTGCCAGCACCAGGGACATTCATAGCAATCAGCCCCAGCATTTT

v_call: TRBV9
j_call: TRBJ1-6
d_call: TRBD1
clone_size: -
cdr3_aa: CASSVAGTVNNSPLHF
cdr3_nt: TGTGCCAGCAGCGTAGCTGGGACAGTGAATAATTCACCCCTCCACTTT

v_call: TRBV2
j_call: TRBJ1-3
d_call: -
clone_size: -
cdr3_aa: CASSSDTSGNTIYF
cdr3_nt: TGTGCCAGCAGCTCCGACACCTCTGGAAACACCATATATTTT

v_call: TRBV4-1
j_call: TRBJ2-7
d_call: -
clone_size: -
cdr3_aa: CASSRGLGYEQYF
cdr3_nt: TGCGCCAGCAGCCGTGGACTGGGCTACGAGCAGTACTTC